These T cell receptor beta chains were read from a single sample in a study of blood T cell repertoires in COVID-19. Profiled with immunoSEQ multiplex PCR; TCRdb holds only in-frame clones, not every one. Altogether about 220,000 clones are present, around 83% being singletons, with the ten largest covering approximately 1.3%. Sequenced: PBMCs or T cells enriched from blood (not recorded which). Receptors originate from a woman in her thirties or forties with acute COVID-19. Each CDR3 is given with its conserved first and last residue. D genes are given only for firm matches. Size values are once, few and many counts, or a class for expanded clones, and some rows have none.

>TRBV19|TRBJ2-5|.|TRBD1
TGTGCCACCCGACAGGGGAGGTTCCAAGAGACCCAGTACTTC
CATRQGRFQETQYF
>TRBV7-9|TRBJ2-5|.|TRBD1
TGTGCCAGCAGCCCAGCTGGTATTTGGGGCAGGGGGACAGAGACCCAGTACTTC
CASSPAGIWGRGTETQYF
>TRBV28|TRBJ2-1|.|TRBD2
TGTGCCAGCACCCCGGGACTAGCGCAGTACAATGAGCAGTTCTTC
CASTPGLAQYNEQFF
>TRBV14|TRBJ1-2|.|.
TGTGCCAGCAGTCACAGGCGATTCTATGGCTACACCTTC
CASSHRRFYGYTF
>TRBV6-5|TRBJ2-1|once|.
TGTGCCAGCAGTTACAGCAAGTCCTACAATGAGCAGTTCTTC
CASSYSKSYNEQFF
>TRBV28|TRBJ1-1|few|TRBD1
TGTGCCAGCAGTGCACCAGGGGGTAGCACTGAAGCTTTCTTT
CASSAPGGSTEAFF
>TRBV4-3|TRBJ2-3|.|TRBD2
TGCGCCAGCAGCCAAGATCGGGGAGGGAACACAGATACGCAGTATTTT
CASSQDRGGNTDTQYF
>TRBV3-1/TRBV3-2|TRBJ2-1|.|TRBD2
TGTGCCAGCAGCCTACGCCGCGGGGGTACAAATGAGCAGTTCTTC
CASSLRRGGTNEQFF
>TRBV3-1/TRBV3-2|TRBJ1-5|.|TRBD1
TGTGCCAGCAGCCAAGGGCGGGACAGACATCAGCCCCAGCATTTT
CASSQGRDRHQPQHF
>TRBV7-6|TRBJ2-7|.|TRBD2
TGTGCCAGCAGCTTCGCCACTAGCGGGGGGGGCTCCGAGCAGTACTTC
CASSFATSGGGSEQYF
>TRBV19|TRBJ2-7|.|.
TGTGCCACCCGGCGGGCCTACGAGCAGTACTTC
CATRRAYEQYF
>TRBV6-5|TRBJ2-1|.|TRBD2
TGTGCCAGCAGCCGGACTAGCGGGAACTACAATGAGCAGTTCTTC
CASSRTSGNYNEQFF
>TRBV15|TRBJ2-7|.|.
TGTGCCACCAGCAGAGTAAAGCCGACCTACGAGCAGTACTTC
CATSRVKPTYEQYF
>TRBV6-1|TRBJ1-2|once|.
TGTGCCAGCAGTGAGTCCCCAGGGTGGTATGGCTACACCTTC
CASSESPGWYGYTF
>TRBV6-1|TRBJ1-5|.|.
TGTGCCAGCAGTGCTCCGGGATCTCGGGGCAATCAGCCCCAGCATTTT
CASSAPGSRGNQPQHF
>TRBV20-1|TRBJ2-3|.|.
TGCAGTGCTAGTGAGGTCGGGGGACCCACAGATACGCAGTATTTT
CSASEVGGPTDTQYF
>TRBV6-5|TRBJ1-1|.|TRBD1
TGTGCCACCGAAAAGGACAGGAAGAACACTGAAGCTTTCTTT
CATEKDRKNTEAFF
>TRBV4-3|TRBJ2-3|.|TRBD1
TGCGCCAGCAGCCGAGGACAGGGCCCCGAGAGTTCAGATACGCAGTATTTT
CASSRGQGPESSDTQYF
>TRBV19|TRBJ1-1|.|.
TGTGCATCCTCAGGTCCTCCGAACACTGAAGCTTTCTTT
CASSGPPNTEAFF
>TRBV24-1|TRBJ2-5|.|.
TGTGCCACCAGTGAAACAGGCAGACAAGAGACCCAGTACTTC
CATSETGRQETQYF
>TRBV5-1|TRBJ1-1|.|TRBD1
TGCGCCAGCAGCTCCTGGACAGGGGGCACTGAAGCTTTCTTT
CASSSWTGGTEAFF
>TRBV4-2|TRBJ2-5|.|.
TGTGCCAGCAGCCAAGCAGGGCAGGCGGAAGAGACCCAGTACTTC
CASSQAGQAEETQYF
>TRBV9|TRBJ2-1|.|TRBD2
TGTGCCAGCAGCGTAGGGACTAGGGACAATGAGCAGTTCTTC
CASSVGTRDNEQFF
>TRBV19|TRBJ2-7|.|TRBD2
TGTGCCAGTAGTATGGGGCCGGGGGGTCCCGAGCAGTACTTC
CASSMGPGGPEQYF
>TRBV4-2|TRBJ1-3|.|.
TGTGCCAGCAGCCAAGGGGCCCTCGGAGGCACCATATATTTT
CASSQGALGGTIYF
>TRBV19|TRBJ1-1|.|TRBD1
TGTGCCAGTAGTACGCACCCGGGACAGGTGGGGACTGAAGCTTTCTTT
CASSTHPGQVGTEAFF